These 13 T cell receptor beta chains were all obtained from the same sample, sequenced in a study of T-cell memory formation after mild COVID-19. From the 5' RACE reads, TCRdb called clonotypes with MiXCR, one entry per CDR3 protein. Of approximately 480,000 distinct CDR3 sequences in the sample, roughly 18% were seen once. The sequenced sample consisted of PBMCs or a T cell subset sorted from them (not recorded which). The source is an adult woman who had mild COVID-19 (a few samples of this study predate the infection). Cell type and time point are not known.

The V gene is TRBV20-1, the J gene TRBJ2-7; 8 bases line up with TRBD1. V was pared by 5 bases and J by 6 bases, with 9 bases of the junction left unmatched. The CDR3 runs to 13 residues. Germline V gives CDR1 DFQATT, CDR2 SNEGSKA (reference sequence). CDR3 nucleotides: TGCAGTGCTCCTAAAGGGACAGGTCGCGAGCAGTACTTC. This encodes CSAPKGTGREQYF.

This chain joins TRBV6-6 and TRBJ1-2; TRBD1 might be the D (6 bases). CDR1 MNHNY and CDR2 SVGAGI come from the germline V gene (reference sequence). Trimming took 0 bases from V and 6 from J, leaving 11 bases between them. The length of the CDR3 is 14 residues. The CDR3 DNA reads TGTGCCAGCAGTTACTCGAACAGGGCGGATGGCTACACCTTC. Translation gives CASSYSNRADGYTF.

This clonotype was observed many times. A read error may produce the germline difference seen at one junction end. The chain carries TRBV5-1 and TRBJ1-5; no definite D call. CDR3 size: 14 residues. Germline V gene data show CDR1 as SGHRS and CDR2 as YFSETQ. The DNA for the CDR3 is TGTGCCAGCAGCTTGGACGGGGGCAATCAGCCCCAGCATTTT. It specifies CASSLDGGNQPQHF. Full variable domain (rest looked up from reference TRBV5-1 and TRBJ1-5): KAGVTQTPRYLIKTRGQQVTLSCSPISGHRSVSWYQQTPGQGLQFLFEYFSETQRNKGNFPGRFSGRQFSNSRSEMNVSTLELGDSALYLCASSLDGGNQPQHFGDGTRLSIL.

This chain connects TRBV12-3 or TRBV12-4 to TRBJ1-1; possible D gene TRBD1, 5 bases. V lost 4 bases, J lost 1 base, and 16 bases lay in between. The CDR3 covers 16 residues. CDR3 region: CASSSHTGGSNTEAFF. The CDR3 DNA reads TGTGCCAGCAGTTCTCATACCGGGGGGTCGAACACTGAAGCTTTCTTT.

J is TRBJ2-1 and V is TRBV24-1; 8 nucleotides align to TRBD2. Germline lookup yields CDR1 KGHDR and CDR2 SFDVKD. The CDR3 extends over 19 amino acids. The ends lost 3 bases at V and 4 bases at J; junction bases unmatched: 16. CDR3: CATSDTHPVSGSTYNEQFF. CDR3 nucleotides: TGTGCCACCAGTGATACCCACCCGGTAAGCGGGAGTACATACAATGAGCAGTTCTTC.

In this sample, this clonotype turned up a few times. The rearrangement uses TRBV5-1 and TRBJ2-2; D unclear. CDR1 is SGHRS and CDR2 is YFSETQ in the germline V gene. The V gene lost 2 bases and the J gene lost 0 bases, with 8 bases spanning the gap. CDR3 length: 15 residues. CDR3 coding DNA: TGCGCCAGCAGCTTTGCTCAGGCGAACACCGGGGAGCTGTTTTTT. This sequence encodes CASSFAQANTGELFF.

V gene TRBV15 combines with J gene TRBJ2-2; a weak D match, TRBD2 (5 bases). Germline V gene data show CDR1 as LNHNV and CDR2 as YYDKDF (reference sequence). The ends were cut back, 0 bases at V and 7 bases at J, with 9 bases in the middle. The CDR3 contains 14 residues. CDR3 sequence (DNA): TGTGCCACCAGCAGAGATACGGGAATCGGGGAGCTGTTTTTT. Translating gives CATSRDTGIGELFF. The full variable domain, completed using reference TRBV15 and TRBJ2-2, is DAMVIQNPRYQVTQFGKPVTLSCSQTLNHNVMYWYQQKSSQAPKLLFHYYDKDFNNEADTPDNFQSRRPNTSFCFLDIRSPGLGDTAMYLCATSRDTGIGELFFGEGSRLTVL.

This clonotype has more than one count but fewer than ten. CDR3 sequence (DNA): TGCAGCGTTGAAAGGCGGGGGATTCGCACCTACGAGCAGTACTTC. Translating it yields CSVERRGIRTYEQYF. V usage is TRBV29-1 and J usage is TRBJ2-7; 7 nucleotides align to TRBD2. Germline V gene sequence: CDR1 SQVTM, CDR2 ANQGSEA. V was pared by 2 bases and J by 2 bases, with 9 bases of the junction left unmatched. This CDR3 has 15 amino acids.

This sequence joins TRBV6-5 and TRBJ2-7, with 7 bases that match TRBD1. V shed 3 bases, J shed 0 bases, and the junction held 8 bases outside the gene matches. Looked up from germline, CDR1 is MNHEY and CDR2 is SVGAGI. The CDR3 totals 16 residues. The chain's CDR3 is CASSYFPGTVSYEQYF. The CDR3 nucleotides are TGTGCCAGCAGTTATTTCCCCGGGACAGTCTCCTACGAGCAGTACTTC.

This clonotype appeared a few times. This chain links TRBV5-6 with TRBJ2-3; D unclear. This CDR3 has 13 residues. The germline gives CDR1 SGHDT, CDR2 YYEEEE. The V and J ends lost 1 base and 0 bases respectively, with 3 bases between them. This CDR3 is CASSLWSTDTQYF. CDR3 nucleotides: TGTGCCAGCAGCTTGTGGAGCACAGATACGCAGTATTTT.

V is TRBV20-1 and J is TRBJ2-2; the match to TRBD1 covers 9 bases. CDR3 length: 15 amino acids. CDR1 and CDR2 from the germline V gene are DFQATT and SNEGSKA (reference sequence). The V gene end was trimmed by 0 bases and the J gene end by 1 base; junction bases not matched to a gene: 0. The CDR3 DNA is TGCAGTGCTAGAGAGGACAGGGGGAACACCGGGGAGCTGTTTTTT. Residues: CSAREDRGNTGELFF.

This chain uses TRBV5-1 with TRBJ1-1; TRBD1 aligns across 7 bases. The germline gives CDR1 SGHRS, CDR2 YFSETQ. J gave up 4 bases and V 1 base, and 7 bases lay outside the gene matches. The CDR3 extends over 15 amino acids. The CDR3 spells CASSLLSAGGTEAFF. CDR3 bases: TGCGCCAGCAGCTTGCTTTCGGCAGGGGGCACTGAAGCTTTCTTT. Variable domain in full (rest from reference TRBV5-1 and TRBJ1-1): KAGVTQTPRYLIKTRGQQVTLSCSPISGHRSVSWYQQTPGQGLQFLFEYFSETQRNKGNFPGRFSGRQFSNSRSEMNVSTLELGDSALYLCASSLLSAGGTEAFFGQGTRLTVV.

This clonotype occurred a few times. The chain's CDR3 is CASSFTTGNYEQYF. CDR3 bases: TGCGCCAGCAGCTTCACCACGGGGAATTACGAGCAGTACTTC. The rearrangement links TRBV5-1 to TRBJ2-7, with D possibly matching TRBD2 (5 bases). The V end lost 2 bases, the J end lost 4 bases, and 13 bases lay between the germline ends. The CDR3 contains 14 residues. CDR1 is SGHRS and CDR2 is YFSETQ in the germline V gene.